This T cell receptor (beta chain) emerged from a study of OX40 agonist ivuxolimab in advanced cancers. Whole-study context: A history of anti-PD-1, anti-PD-L1 or anti-CTLA-4 therapy was acceptable, and approximately 40% had some. Study-level findings and limits: Some patients who did not respond also had low normalized T-cell clonal expansion.

TCRdb's copy holds only in-frame clones and misses some; the assay was immunoSEQ multiplex PCR. The table lists tens of thousands of clones, about 90% of them singletons. V lost 4 bases and J 4 bases, leaving 14 bases between the germline ends. The CDR3 is 15 residues long. Germline lookup yields CDR1 SGHDT and CDR2 YYEEEE. This clone showed up just a few times. Its specificity is unknown. This sequence originates from an adult with an advanced solid tumor such as melanoma, head and neck, liver or kidney cancer. V usage is TRBV5-6 and J usage is TRBJ2-2; no clear D. The sequencing used CD4+ or CD8+ T cells sorted from blood, collected in a trial of the OX40 agonist ivuxolimab. The chain's CDR3 is CASSLWTEITGELFF. In DNA form, the CDR3 reads TGTGCCAGCAGCCTCTGGACGGAAATCACCGGGGAGCTGTTTTTT.